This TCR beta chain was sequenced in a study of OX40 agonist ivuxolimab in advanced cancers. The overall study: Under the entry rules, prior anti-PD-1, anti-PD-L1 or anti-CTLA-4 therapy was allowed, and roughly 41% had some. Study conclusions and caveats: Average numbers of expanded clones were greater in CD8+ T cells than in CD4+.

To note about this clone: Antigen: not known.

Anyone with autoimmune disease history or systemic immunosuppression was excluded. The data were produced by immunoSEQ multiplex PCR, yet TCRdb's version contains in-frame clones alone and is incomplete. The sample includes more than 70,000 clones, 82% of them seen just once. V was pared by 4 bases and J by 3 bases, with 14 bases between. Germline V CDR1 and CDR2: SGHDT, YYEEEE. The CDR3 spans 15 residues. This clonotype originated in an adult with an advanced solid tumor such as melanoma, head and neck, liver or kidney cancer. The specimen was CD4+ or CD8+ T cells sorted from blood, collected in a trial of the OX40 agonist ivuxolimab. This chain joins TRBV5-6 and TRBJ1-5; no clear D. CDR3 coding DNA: TGTGCCAGCAGCAAATGGGAGGGAGCCAATCAGCCCCAGCATTTT. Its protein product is CASSKWEGANQPQHF. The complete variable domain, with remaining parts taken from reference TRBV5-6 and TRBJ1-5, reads DAGVTQSPTHLIKTRGQQVTLRCSPKSGHDTVSWYQQALGQGPQFIFQYYEEEERQRGNFPDRFSGHQFPNYSSELNVNALLLGDSALYLCASSKWEGANQPQHFGDGTRLSIL.